One and the same sample provided the 14 T cell receptor beta chains below, sequenced in a study of T-cell reconstitution after alpha-beta-depleted transplantation in children. Preparation of the TCRbeta library involved a method that used unique molecular identifiers. TCRdb used MiXCR to reprocess the PCR reads, holding one entry per CDR3 protein. Of hundreds of thousands of distinct CDR3 sequences in the sample, approximately 15% are singletons; the top ten hold 5%. The sequenced sample was PBMCs, mostly from graft donor cells, obtained 360 days after TCRalphabeta/CD19-depleted stem cell transplant. The receptors shown here come from a male patient between 10 and 17 years old who had a stem cell transplant for acute lymphoblastic leukemia, so the T cells may come from the graft donor.

This chain connects TRBV24-1 to TRBJ2-3; weak D call: TRBD1 (5 bases). Between the trimmed V and J ends, which lost 2 bases and 3 bases, there was a span of 11 bases. Germline V gene data show CDR1 as KGHDR and CDR2 as SFDVKD. This CDR3 is 15 amino acids long. CDR3 loop: CATSDSRTPTDTQYF. In nucleotides, the CDR3 is TGTGCCACCAGTGATTCCCGGACACCAACAGATACGCAGTATTTT.

The table lists this clonotype with a few counts. V is TRBV3-1 and J is TRBJ2-7; 7 nucleotides agree with TRBD2. The CDR3 is 17 amino acids. CDR1 is LGHDT, CDR2 YNNKEL, per germline (reference sequence). The ends lost 4 bases at V and 1 base at J; junction bases unmatched: 13. CDR3 coding DNA: TGTGCCAGCAGCCCCCCTAAAGGGAGGGCCGTGTCCTACGAGCAGTACTTC. It codes for CASSPPKGRAVSYEQYF.

J is TRBJ2-7 and V is TRBV5-1; no firm D call. V gave up 2 bases and J gave up 0 bases, with 12 bases separating them. There are 15 residues in the CDR3. CDR1 and CDR2 (germline): SGHRS, YFSETQ. CDR3 bases: TGCGCCAGCAGCTTATTAGCAAGTAGCTCCTACGAGCAGTACTTC. The encoded protein is CASSLLASSSYEQYF.

This clonotype occurred a few times. The chain carries TRBV20-1 and TRBJ1-3; D ambiguous. In germline, CDR1 is DFQATT, CDR2 SNEGSKA (reference sequence). V was cut by 6 bases and J by 2 bases, with 17 bases left in between. The CDR3 extends over 15 amino acids. In DNA form, the CDR3 reads TGCAGTGCCCCGGCGGGAGGGCACGCTGGAAACACCATATATTTT. It yields the protein CSAPAGGHAGNTIYF.

J is TRBJ1-4 and V is TRBV7-9, with D unclear. In germline, CDR1 is SEHNR, CDR2 FQNEAQ (reference sequence). The V end was cut by 1 base, the J end by 5 bases, with 11 bases between. CDR3 length equals 15 residues. The CDR3 region has the DNA TGTGCCAGCAGCTTAGGGTCCGCCCGAAATGAAAAACTGTTTTTT. Amino acids: CASSLGSARNEKLFF.

This clonotype has only a few counts. The chain recombines TRBV7-6 with TRBJ2-7, with 7 bases aligning to TRBD1. V gave up 5 bases and J gave up 2 bases; unmatched junction bases: 9. This CDR3 is 15 amino acids long. From germline, CDR1 is SGHVS and CDR2 FNYEAQ. The CDR3, as DNA: TGTGCCAGCAGCCGACAGGGCGACCCCCCCTACGAGCAGTACTTC. This translates into CASSRQGDPPYEQYF.

The chain is built from TRBV6-1 and TRBJ2-1; D is unresolved. V shed 0 bases and J shed 9 bases, with 15 bases lying between them. Germline lookup yields CDR1 MNHNS and CDR2 SASEGT. The CDR3 covers 15 residues. The CDR3 DNA sequence: TGTGCCAGCAGTGAAGCGCTCCTACGTGGTGGTGAGCAGTTCTTC. It codes for CASSEALLRGGEQFF.

The chain has TRBV20-1 and TRBJ2-7; D unresolved. V gave up 0 bases and J gave up 2 bases, with 14 bases separating them. The CDR3 extends over 15 amino acids. Germline V gene data show CDR1 as DFQATT and CDR2 as SNEGSKA (reference sequence). The CDR3 here is CSARETPSHPYEQYF. The CDR3 DNA follows: TGCAGTGCTAGAGAAACTCCCAGTCACCCCTACGAGCAGTACTTC.

This clonotype was seen ten or more times. The chain employs TRBV12-5 and TRBJ2-7; 7 bases are shared with TRBD1. V lost 5 bases and J lost 4; bases outside the gene matches: 5. The germline V gene encodes CDR1 LGHNT and CDR2 FRNRAP. The CDR3 contains 13 residues. The chain's CDR3 is CASGLGQSYEQYF. The CDR3 DNA is TGTGCTAGTGGTCTGGGACAGTCGTACGAGCAGTACTTC.

This clonotype was found a few times. The chain is built from TRBV9 and TRBJ2-2, with 7 bases fitting TRBD2. Germline V gene data show CDR1 as SGDLS and CDR2 as YYNGEE. Trimming cost V 7 bases and J 2 bases; bases outside gene matches: 11. The CDR3 consists of 16 residues. CDR3 protein: CASRGPSGTNTGELFF. The CDR3 bases are TGTGCCAGCCGAGGCCCCAGCGGGACTAACACCGGGGAGCTGTTTTTT.

This clonotype was seen a few times. This rearrangement joins TRBV20-1 to TRBJ2-2; 9 nucleotides agree with TRBD1. Germline CDR1 DFQATT, CDR2 SNEGSKA (reference sequence). The CDR3 runs to 14 residues. V lost 5 bases and J lost 4; bases outside the gene matches: 5. CDR3 sequence reads: CSAPDRGSTGELFF. CDR3 DNA sequence: TGCAGTGCTCCCGACAGGGGGAGCACCGGGGAGCTGTTTTTT.

The gene calls are TRBV4-2 and TRBJ1-3; possibly TRBD1 for D (5 bases). The CDR3 spans 16 residues. The germline V gene has CDR1 LGHNA and CDR2 YNFKEQ. V gave up 0 bases and J gave up 0 bases, with 9 bases separating them. DNA for the CDR3: TGTGCCAGCAGCCAAGAGGGGCCGCTCTCTGGAAACACCATATATTTT. Translating it yields CASSQEGPLSGNTIYF.

This clonotype has just one count. The rearrangement joins TRBV7-8 to TRBJ2-1; D ambiguous. Per the germline V gene, CDR1 is SGHVS and CDR2 is FQNEAQ. The CDR3 is made up of 13 amino acids. Trimming pared 8 bases from V and 3 bases from J, leaving 11 bases between. CDR3 nucleotide sequence: TGTGCCAGCGGCCCCAGCCGCTACAATGAGCAGTTCTTC. It is translated as CASGPSRYNEQFF.

This clonotype has more than one count but fewer than ten. This chain links TRBV7-3 with TRBJ2-7; 9 nucleotides match TRBD1. The germline V gene encodes CDR1 SGHTA and CDR2 FQGTGA. This CDR3 is built from 13 residues. V trimming: 3 bases; J trimming: 7 bases; junction bases outside the gene matches: 4. The CDR3 loop reads CASSFRQGGEQYF. CDR3 in DNA: TGTGCCAGCAGCTTCCGACAGGGGGGTGAGCAGTACTTC.